The clone carrying this T cell receptor (beta chain) was detected ten times or more. RNA transcripts provided the source from which TCR beta CDR3 regions were amplified. The HTBI primer set was used in a first-round RT-PCR of the TCR CDR3. TCRdb passed the multiplex PCR reads through MiXCR, listing each CDR3 protein once. The data contain 640,000 or so distinct CDR3 sequences, about 14% of them singletons. This specimen belongs to a study of T cells in Graves' hyperthyroidism and ophthalmopathy. Thyroid ultrasound and orbital computed tomography, with clinical symptoms and serum thyroxine and TRAb, informed diagnoses. Sequences were obtained from blood. The origin of this receptor is a woman aged 35 to 49 with Graves' ophthalmopathy.

The CDR3 DNA reads TGTGCCAGCAGACTCACCTCCGGGACTCTTCGCAATAGCAATCAGCCCCAGCATTTT. Amino acid sequence: CASRLTSGTLRNSNQPQHF. The chain joins TRBV6-9 to TRBJ1-5, with a tentative D call TRBD1 (5 bases). CDR3 size: 19 residues. Germline V gene lookup returns CDR1 MNHGY and CDR2 SVAAGI. Between the trimmed V and J ends, which lost 6 bases and 0 bases, there was a span of 24 bases.